The rows below give T cell receptor beta chains drawn from one sample of a study of blood T cell repertoires in COVID-19. Assay used: immunoSEQ multiplex PCR; TCRdb lists only in-frame clones, some missing. Here the sample spans about 140,000 clones, more than 80% being singletons. The sequenced material came from PBMCs or T cells enriched from blood (not recorded which). The receptor set was obtained from a woman under 30 who had been exposed to COVID-19. The CDR3 runs from the conserved cysteine through the conserved F or W. A D gene is named only where the DNA matches it firmly. Clone size appears in some rows only: once, few, many, or a class for an expanded clone.

>TRBV6-5|TRBJ1-2|.|TRBD1|15
TGTGCCAGCAGCCCCGGACAGGGTAGAGCCTATGGCTACACCTTC
CASSPGQGRAYGYTF
>TRBV5-8|TRBJ2-1|.|.|15
TGTGCCAGCAGCTTGAGAGGGACTGTTTACAATGAGCAGTTCTTC
CASSLRGTVYNEQFF
>TRBV5-4|TRBJ2-1|.|.|15
TGTGCCAGCAACCCCCATAGGACCAGGGACAATGAGCAGTTCTTC
CASNPHRTRDNEQFF
>TRBV12-3/TRBV12-4|TRBJ2-1|.|TRBD2|13
TGTGCCAGCACCCGACTAGCGGGAGTTGAGCAGTTCTTC
CASTRLAGVEQFF
>TRBV6-2/TRBV6-3|TRBJ2-1|few|.|13
TGTGCCAGCAGTTCCGAAGATCGAGCAGAGCAGTTCTTC
CASSSEDRAEQFF
>TRBV7-8|TRBJ2-1|.|.|16
TGTGCCAGCAGCTTTAGAGGATTGTGGGGGGAAAATGAGCAGTTCTTC
CASSFRGLWGENEQFF
>TRBV6-5|TRBJ1-2|.|.|16
TGTGCCAGCAGTTACGTGGGGGCAGGCAATAACTATGGCTACACCTTC
CASSYVGAGNNYGYTF
>TRBV28|TRBJ1-1|.|.|16
TGTGCCAGCAGCTCCACGTTTGGGGGCCCGAACACTGAAGCTTTCTTT
CASSSTFGGPNTEAFF
>TRBV29-1|TRBJ2-1|.|TRBD1|14
TGCAGCGTTGTGAGAGGACAGGGGGATAGTGAGCAGTTCTTC
CSVVRGQGDSEQFF
>TRBV21-1|TRBJ2-7|.|.|20
TGTGCCAGCAGCAAAAAACTAGCGGGAGATTCCCCCCCTGATGTCAGGGAGCAGTACTTC
CASSKKLAGDSPPDVREQYF
>TRBV5-1|TRBJ2-2|.|.|14
TGCGCCAGCAGCTTCAGTTCAAACACCGGGGAGCTGTTTTTT
CASSFSSNTGELFF
>TRBV5-1|TRBJ2-1|.|TRBD2|15
TGCGCCAGCAGGGTTGCGGGAGGTAGTAACAATGAGCAGTTCTTC
CASRVAGGSNNEQFF
>TRBV15|TRBJ1-1|once|.|14
TGTGCCACCAGCCGAGGATTACAGGGCACTGAAGCTTTCTTT
CATSRGLQGTEAFF
>TRBV19|TRBJ1-1|.|.|15
TGTGCCAGTACCCCTTGGTCGGGGATGAACACTGAAGCTTTCTTT
CASTPWSGMNTEAFF
>TRBV21-1|TRBJ1-3|.|.|16
TGTGCCAGCAGACCCGAGGACATCCACTCTGGAAACACCATATATTTT
CASRPEDIHSGNTIYF
>TRBV5-1|TRBJ2-1|.|.|15
TGCGCCAGCAGCCCCCGGGCTATAGGGGGTAATGAGCAGTTCTTC
CASSPRAIGGNEQFF
>TRBV5-1|TRBJ2-1|.|TRBD2|16
TGCGCCAGCAGCTCGGGACTAGCGGGAGGATACAATGAGCAGTTCTTC
CASSSGLAGGYNEQFF